This T cell receptor beta chain was captured in a study of T cell clones after liver transplantation. Turning to the study itself: Three of eight recipients were HCV-positive; others had non-autoimmune, non-viral indications. Tolerance: complete withdrawal held at least one year, liver enzymes staying within twice normal.

Profiling relied on immunoSEQ multiplex PCR, and the TCRdb table lists in-frame clones only, not all of them. The sample shows around 80,000 clones, around four fifths of them seen only once. CDR1 LGHNT and CDR2 FRNRAP come from the germline V gene. This CDR3 has 14 residues. Trimming shortened V by 7 bases and J by 1 base, and 13 bases separated the two germline ends. Study results and limitations: In a couple of subjects, few donor cells limited the measurable donor-reactive repertoire.

A note on this clone: The antigen is not known.

This chain uses TRBV12-5 with TRBJ2-5; tentative D call: TRBD2 (6 bases). This TCR came from a human patient who received a liver transplant. Some T cells may be supplied by the graft donor. Source: CD4+ T cells from blood, taken 45 to 46 months after liver transplant. The CDR3 DNA is TGTGCTAGTGCTCTTGGGGGGTCCCAAGAGACCCAGTACTTC. Protein: CASALGGSQETQYF.